Below, one T cell receptor beta chain is given with its context. The record originates from a study of blood T cell repertoires in COVID-19. Across the study: Sites in the United States, Italy and Spain provided acute and convalescent COVID-19 samples. PBMCs, B-cell-depleted T cells, or T cells were the source of the cDNA or gDNA that made up the material.

From germline, CDR1 is MNHNY and CDR2 SVGAGI (reference sequence). CDR3 length: 14 residues. Losses at the gene ends were 4 bases for V and 3 bases for J; bases not matched to a gene: 3. The data were produced by immunoSEQ multiplex PCR, yet TCRdb's version contains in-frame clones alone and is incomplete. The data contain roughly 100,000 clones, roughly nine tenths of them singletons. The sequence came from a woman aged 55-69 years with acute or convalescent COVID-19. The chain has TRBV6-6 and TRBJ1-1; 9 bases match TRBD1. Sequences were obtained from peripheral blood. CDR3 bases: TGTGCCAGCAGTTTCGGGGACAGGGACACTGAAGCTTTCTTT. It encodes CASSFGDRDTEAFF.